This entry is about one TCR beta chain. Its antigen is as yet unknown. The data derive from a study of human T cells and chemical hapten exposure. The time point denotes: patch test 1, 2 weeks after DPC sensitization. Treatment indicated: therapeutic diphenylcyclopropenone sensitization with weekly scalp DPC. TCRdb passed the RACE reads through MiXCR, listing each CDR3 protein once. The sample holds approximately 70,000 distinct CDR3 sequences; 9.8% are singletons and the top ten take 3.3%. General study results and limits: Significantly more large CDR3 similarity clusters were formed by expanded TCRs than by controls. It should be noted that donors had alopecia, so their immune response may differ from healthy people's.

This receptor was identified in a woman aged 40 to 50 with alopecia areata. Some clones in this sample may be carry-over from other donors' samples. The sequences come from whole blood, collected in connection with sensitization to the hapten diphenylcyclopropenone (DPC).

The CDR3 nucleotides are TGTGCCAGCAGCCCGGGGCGGGCGAACGGGCCAGATACGCAGTATTTT. Its protein product is CASSPGRANGPDTQYF. The rearrangement uses TRBV7-8 and TRBJ2-3, with D possibly called TRBD1 or TRBD2 (5 bases each). Looked up from germline, CDR1 is SGHVS and CDR2 is FQNEAQ. The CDR3 runs 16 residues. Trimming left V 5 bases short and J 4 bases short, with 19 bases between.